Listed below are T cell receptor beta chains from one sample, sequenced in a study of OX40 agonist ivuxolimab in advanced cancers. The assay was immunoSEQ multiplex PCR, and TCRdb's table has in-frame clones only and misses some. The table records approximately 82,000 clones, approximately 82% of them present only once. The starting material was CD4+ or CD8+ T cells sorted from blood, obtained in a trial of the OX40 agonist ivuxolimab. These receptors all stem from an adult with an advanced solid tumor such as melanoma, head and neck, liver or kidney cancer. The CDR3 runs from the conserved cysteine through the conserved F or W.

CDR3	V	length	J
CASSFSPGQGVETQYF	TRBV19	16	TRBJ2-5
CASSEILGGGETQYF	TRBV2	15	TRBJ2-5
CASSLPGTTYNEQFF	TRBV5-4	15	TRBJ2-1
CASSYRQGSYNSPLHF	TRBV5-1	16	TRBJ1-6
CASSYGGGQTDTQYF	TRBV6-6	15	TRBJ2-3
CAISGQGRNTEAFF	TRBV10-3	14	TRBJ1-1
CASKKDNYEQYF	TRBV5-1	12	TRBJ2-7
CASGLVIRSSLNTEAFF	TRBV12-5	17	TRBJ1-1
CASSLGRGMGDNYGYTF	TRBV7-9	17	TRBJ1-2
CASSTDRFYGYTF	TRBV7-9	13	TRBJ1-2
CASSLYSTGGTDTQYF	TRBV28	16	TRBJ2-3
CASSEATDYGYTF	TRBV2	13	TRBJ1-2
CASSPQLGTEAFF	TRBV6-4	13	TRBJ1-1
CATSRDPGTGANVLTF	TRBV15	16	TRBJ2-6
CASRTSSGGYNEQFF	TRBV2	15	TRBJ2-1
CSARSATQYF	TRBV20-1	10	TRBJ2-5
CACRGGRHNEKLFF	TRBV6-1	14	TRBJ1-4
CASGLFTAEAFF	TRBV2	12	TRBJ1-1
CASSLALLNEQFF	TRBV7-2	13	TRBJ2-1
CASSESTQGTQHF	TRBV10-2	13	TRBJ1-5
CATQGLAEQGEQFF	TRBV27	14	TRBJ2-1
CASSLGYNEQFF	TRBV6-6	12	TRBJ2-1
CASSFQGASGNTIYF	TRBV6-6	15	TRBJ1-3
CATSRDRNRFRQGAGSGANVLTF	TRBV15	23	TRBJ2-6
CSVVSYGANTGELFF	TRBV29-1	15	TRBJ2-2
CASSISYQETQYF	TRBV27	13	TRBJ2-5
CASSLQLGGEYEQYF	TRBV27	15	TRBJ2-7
CASSSFQDRNTEAFF	TRBV19	15	TRBJ1-1
CASSTPGQGKETQYF	TRBV2	15	TRBJ2-5
CASSLPGGYGYTF	TRBV27	13	TRBJ1-2
CASTNRGMNTEAFF	TRBV7-2	14	TRBJ1-1
CASSYQGAAYGYTF	TRBV6-5	14	TRBJ1-2
CASASLREAGYTF	TRBV7-8	13	TRBJ1-2
CASRSGTRDTDTQYF	TRBV5-4	15	TRBJ2-3
CASTPVGLQETQYF	TRBV7-2	14	TRBJ2-5
CASSLQGGNEAFF	TRBV5-4	13	TRBJ1-1
CASSLRGTGTQYF	TRBV27	13	TRBJ2-3
CAWSWDGGAEAFF	TRBV30	13	TRBJ1-1
CASVGSRSYNEQFF	TRBV19	14	TRBJ2-1
CASSLRASQETQYF	TRBV7-2	14	TRBJ2-5
CAWSVGAQPQHF	TRBV30	12	TRBJ1-5
CASSSSGYTDTQYF	TRBV11-1	14	TRBJ2-3
CASSSTSGGEFTDTQYF	TRBV7-2	17	TRBJ2-3
CASSIAGAASYEQYF	TRBV19	15	TRBJ2-7
CASSPLPGVTGELFF	TRBV5-1	15	TRBJ2-2